This TCR beta chain was recorded in a study of radiation and T cells in renal cell carcinoma (dated by TCRdb to 2019 to 2021). Turning to the overall study: The samples were drawn from a clinical trial, where primary renal cell carcinomas were treated with 15 Gy of stereotactic body radiation therapy and then removed by nephrectomy 4 weeks afterward. TCR beta sequencing covered 55 or so samples in total, comprising some 25 tumors and around 27 peripheral blood samples. Across all 50 or so samples, under 5 million unique CDR3 nucleotide sequences, encoding 2,658,974 unique CDR3 amino acid sequences, were identified. General study outcomes and caveats: Blood repertoire dynamics were not followed beyond 4 weeks after treatment. Because pretreatment tumor biopsies were not available, the baseline intratumoral presence of clonotypes could not be determined. Because the trial had a single-armed design, the trial could not examine how radiation dose or scheduling affected the TCR repertoire. An increase in top tumor clonotypes in blood was observed from baseline to 2 weeks post-radiation, followed by contraction by 4 weeks, which was taken to suggest transient expansion of tumor-resident clones.

The immunoSEQ kit was used, according to the manufacturer's recommendations, to generate TCR beta libraries from genomic DNA. To prepare the libraries, a first multiplex PCR with proprietary primers was run, followed by a second PCR that added unique barcodes, and a bead cleanup was done after each round. Each sample batch included a kit-provided positive control reaction and a negative control reaction. The final libraries were assessed on an Agilent 4200 TapeStation D1000 ScreenTape, pooled by volume, and quantified by qPCR. Sequencing was performed on an Illumina NextSeq500 with a MidOutput 150-cycle cartridge, and 156 Read1 and 15 Index1 cycles were run with kit custom primers. The pooled library was loaded at 0.95 to 1 pM with about 18% PhiX control spiked in. Per the original workflow: The vendor-processed data were analyzed in R, and a clonotype was defined as all T cells that share the same CDR3 nucleotide sequence. For clone abundance analyses, frequencies were normalized to the 10,000 most abundant clones per sample. Before analysis, public T cell clones were removed, and these numbered fewer than six per sample on average. A difference in abundance of at least 32-fold between compartments was used to define tumor-enriched and baseline blood-enriched clonotypes. A beta-binomial differential abundance model was applied to find clonotypes that expanded or contracted between blood time points. Similarity between tumor and blood repertoires was quantified using the Baroni-Urbani and Buser coefficient, and groups were compared with two-tailed Wilcoxon tests in R. The table was pulled from immuneACCESS by TCRdb, which kept in-frame rearrangements only. Such tables lose some clones; where checked, under half of the loss comes from unresolved V genes, and the rest has no known cause. V, J and clone size are those of that table, while D and trimming were read from the DNA. For this sample there are tens of thousands of clones; roughly 83% appear just once. Together, the top ten hold 25% to 35% of the sample.

V was cut back by 7 bases and J by 0 bases, leaving a gap of 13 bases between them. Its CDR3 holds 15 amino acids, cysteine through phenylalanine. Solely the CDR3 DNA is kept, with 45 bases framed from the first base. Sequences WSHSY (CDR1) and SAAADI (CDR2) are obtained from the germline V gene. This clone was recorded once. Its antigen remains unidentified. No much larger clone exists at a distance of one base, and base qualities are not known. This specimen's time point label, per the study, means: baseline pretreatment blood. What the treatment or condition label conveys for this sample: 15 Gy SBRT to primary tumor, nephrectomy 4 weeks later. To track tumor-enriched clonotypes, serial peripheral blood was sampled from radiation-treated patients at baseline and at 2 weeks and 4 weeks after SBRT. Renal cell carcinoma with clear cell pathology was present in all patients. The QIAamp DNA Blood Mini Kit (Qiagen) was used to prepare genomic DNA for TCR sequencing. Samples were included in the analyses only if all quality control checks were passed.

In this chain, TRBV10-2 is recombined with TRBJ1-3; TRBD1 might be the D gene, on 6 matching bases. This clonotype originated in a woman aged 70 to 79 with renal cell carcinoma. The sample consisted of blood, taken from a patient whose treatment included radiotherapy and nephrectomy. The nucleotide sequence reads TGCGCCAGCACCGCTGGACAGAGCTCTGGAAACACCATATATTTT. Its translation is CASTAGQSSGNTIYF.